This T cell receptor (beta chain) was identified during a study of OX40 agonist ivuxolimab in advanced cancers. As for this clone: Its antigen remains unidentified.

Findings and limits, study-wide: Dosing at 0.1 to 3.0 mg/kg was accompanied by clonal expansion of CD4+ and CD8+ blood T cells by week 6. It was not determined which antigens were specifically recognized by the peripheral T cells that had undergone clonal expansion.

Data came from immunoSEQ multiplex PCR; TCRdb stores just in-frame clones and leaves some out. Of approximately 39,000 clones in the sample, about 85% were seen once. The CDR3 loop spans 12 amino acids. Per the germline V gene, CDR1 is KGHSH and CDR2 is LQKENI. Trimming took 1 base from V and 10 from J, leaving 10 bases between them. Systemic immunosuppression or a history of autoimmune disease excluded patients. This receptor was identified in an adult with an advanced solid tumor such as melanoma, head and neck, liver or kidney cancer. The material sequenced was CD4+ or CD8+ T cells sorted from blood, taken in a trial of the OX40 agonist ivuxolimab. This chain connects TRBV18 to TRBJ1-1; D gene ambiguous. CDR3 residues: CASSPLDRGAFF. CDR3 DNA sequence: TGTGCCAGCTCACCACTAGACCGCGGAGCTTTCTTT.